The rows below give T cell receptor beta chains drawn from one sample of a study of cytomegalovirus exposure and HLA in healthy donors. TCRdb keeps only in-frame clones here, not all; method: immunoSEQ multiplex PCR. The data contain about 200,000 clones, approximately 80% of them singletons. Sequenced material: PBMCs. All receptors come from a man in his forties in good health and CMV-seropositive. Each CDR3 is given without its conserved first and last residue.

V: TRBV2; J: TRBJ2-5; CDR3: ASSVVREETQY
V: TRBV25-1; J: TRBJ2-5; CDR3: ASSEFRGNQETQY
V: TRBV18; J: TRBJ1-4; CDR3: ASSPNGQANEKLF
V: TRBV6-1; J: TRBJ2-1; CDR3: ASTKSSGGQGEQF
V: TRBV5-4; J: TRBJ2-3; CDR3: AGSLVSDTDTQY
V: TRBV27; J: TRBJ2-1; CDR3: ASSFGTSGNNEQF
V: TRBV19; J: TRBJ1-4; CDR3: ATGQGRYEKLF
V: TRBV7-9; J: TRBJ2-5; CDR3: ASSSRGTQY
V: TRBV5-1; J: TRBJ2-3; CDR3: ASSLTLLAGEVDTQY
V: TRBV12-2; J: TRBJ1-5; CDR3: ASRPQAGTTQPQH
V: TRBV6-7; J: TRBJ2-4; CDR3: ASSFPDRGTKNIQY
V: TRBV29-1; J: TRBJ2-7; CDR3: SVENPQVPYEQY
V: TRBV11-2; J: TRBJ2-2; CDR3: ASSSLREGRGGELF
V: TRBV18; J: TRBJ1-5; CDR3: ASSPEANNQPQH
V: TRBV30; J: TRBJ2-7; CDR3: AWSVQTQAGQY
V: TRBV7-3; J: TRBJ2-7; CDR3: ASSSDRVHEQY
V: TRBV13; J: TRBJ2-7; CDR3: ASSLRQALSYEQY
V: TRBV29-1; J: TRBJ1-2; CDR3: SVDEGTGTSIYGYT
V: TRBV6-5; J: TRBJ2-5; CDR3: ASSYGRKQETQY
V: TRBV6-1; J: TRBJ2-3; CDR3: ASSEVWTVRLADTQY
V: TRBV4-2; J: TRBJ2-1; CDR3: ASSQDGAGGYNEQF
V: TRBV5-6; J: TRBJ1-5; CDR3: ASSLAGSSNQPQH
V: TRBV9; J: TRBJ1-3; CDR3: ASSTQTGSSGNTIY
V: TRBV7-6; J: TRBJ2-3; CDR3: ASSSAQGAADTQY
V: TRBV27; J: TRBJ2-1; CDR3: ASSLSRDPPYNEQF
V: TRBV27; J: TRBJ2-7; CDR3: ASSLSGPGHSYEQY
V: TRBV6-1; J: TRBJ1-3; CDR3: ASSEPGGYSGNTIY
V: TRBV6-5; J: TRBJ1-2; CDR3: ASSYTDSNYGYT
V: TRBV2; J: TRBJ2-6; CDR3: ASSLAGALSGANVLT
V: TRBV27; J: TRBJ1-4; CDR3: ASSPPEGLGEKLF
V: TRBV7-8; J: TRBJ2-2; CDR3: ASRSTGHPTGELF
V: TRBV5-1; J: TRBJ2-3; CDR3: ASRLAGGPLYTQY
V: TRBV10-3; J: TRBJ2-1; CDR3: ASMTSPHPNEQF
V: TRBV7-8; J: TRBJ2-7; CDR3: ASSGVAGSYEQY
V: TRBV5-1; J: TRBJ2-1; CDR3: ASGERARGQF
V: TRBV9; J: TRBJ2-5; CDR3: ASSAPGIWGQETQY
V: TRBV6-5; J: TRBJ2-1; CDR3: ASNIDEQF
V: TRBV7-8; J: TRBJ2-7; CDR3: ASSLPGKPYEQY
V: TRBV5-1; J: TRBJ2-3; CDR3: ASSHGTSLAGDTQY
V: TRBV18; J: TRBJ2-7; CDR3: ASSPTSSYEQY
V: TRBV7-2; J: TRBJ2-2; CDR3: ASSLVQGNTGELF
V: TRBV18; J: TRBJ2-2; CDR3: ASSLTGTGSGELF
V: TRBV7-3; J: TRBJ2-1; CDR3: ASSQGHTSGYNEQF
V: TRBV19; J: TRBJ1-4; CDR3: ASSIGGTSNEKLF
V: TRBV9; J: TRBJ2-7; CDR3: ASSVAASGRDEQY
V: TRBV10-3; J: TRBJ2-6; CDR3: AINPGDRGKSGANVLT
V: TRBV11-2; J: TRBJ1-1; CDR3: ASSRDSPPSEAF
V: TRBV5-1; J: TRBJ1-6; CDR3: ASSRRGPLNSPLH
V: TRBV4-2; J: TRBJ2-3; CDR3: ASSQASTSGSTDTQY
V: TRBV2; J: TRBJ2-1; CDR3: ASRGTSGSDEQF
V: TRBV6-6; J: TRBJ2-5; CDR3: ASSTRETQY
V: TRBV10-3; J: TRBJ1-6; CDR3: AISEETGGNSPLH
V: TRBV5-8; J: TRBJ2-7; CDR3: ASSVGQGFDEQY
V: TRBV5-6; J: TRBJ1-1; CDR3: ASRQGTGEVSEAF